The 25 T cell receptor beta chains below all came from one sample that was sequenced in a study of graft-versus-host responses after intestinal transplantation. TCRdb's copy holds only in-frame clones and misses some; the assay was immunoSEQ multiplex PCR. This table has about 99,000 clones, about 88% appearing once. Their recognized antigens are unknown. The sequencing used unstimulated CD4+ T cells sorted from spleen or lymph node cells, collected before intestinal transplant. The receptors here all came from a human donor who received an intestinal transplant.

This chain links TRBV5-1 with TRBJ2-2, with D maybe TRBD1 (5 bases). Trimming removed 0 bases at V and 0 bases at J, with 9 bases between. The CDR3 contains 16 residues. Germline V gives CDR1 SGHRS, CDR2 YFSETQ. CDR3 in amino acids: CASSLGGHSNTGELFF. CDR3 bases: TGCGCCAGCAGCTTGGGTGGACATTCGAACACCGGGGAGCTGTTTTTT.

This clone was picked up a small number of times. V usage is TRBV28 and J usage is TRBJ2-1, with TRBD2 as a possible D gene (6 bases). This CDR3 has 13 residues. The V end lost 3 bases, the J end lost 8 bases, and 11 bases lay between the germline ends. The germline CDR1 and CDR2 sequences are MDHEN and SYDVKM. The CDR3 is CASSLGREHEQFF. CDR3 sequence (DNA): TGTGCCAGCAGTTTGGGACGGGAGCATGAGCAGTTCTTC.

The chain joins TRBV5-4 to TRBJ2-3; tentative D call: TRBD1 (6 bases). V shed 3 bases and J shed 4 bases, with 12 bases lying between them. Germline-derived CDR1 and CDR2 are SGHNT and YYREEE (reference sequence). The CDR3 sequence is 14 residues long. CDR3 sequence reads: CASSSDNRADTQYF. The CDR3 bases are TGTGCCAGCAGCTCGGACAACAGGGCAGATACGCAGTATTTT.

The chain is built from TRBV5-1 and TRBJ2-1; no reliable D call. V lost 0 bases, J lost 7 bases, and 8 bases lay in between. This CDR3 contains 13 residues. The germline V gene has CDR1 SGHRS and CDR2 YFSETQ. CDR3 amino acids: CASSLGLRNEQFF. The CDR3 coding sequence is TGCGCCAGCAGCTTGGGACTGAGAAATGAGCAGTTCTTC.

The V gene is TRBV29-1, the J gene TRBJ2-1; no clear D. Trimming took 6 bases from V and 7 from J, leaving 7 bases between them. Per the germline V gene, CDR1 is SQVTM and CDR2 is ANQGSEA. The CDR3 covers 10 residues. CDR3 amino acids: CSVGGNEQFF. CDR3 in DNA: TGCAGCGTGGGTGGTAATGAGCAGTTCTTC.

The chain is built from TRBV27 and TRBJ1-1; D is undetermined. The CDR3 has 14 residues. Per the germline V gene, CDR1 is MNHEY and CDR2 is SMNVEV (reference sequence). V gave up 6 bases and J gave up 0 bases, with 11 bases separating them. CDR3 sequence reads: CASRLRLLNTEAFF. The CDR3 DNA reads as TGTGCCAGCAGACTTAGACTGCTGAACACTGAAGCTTTCTTT.

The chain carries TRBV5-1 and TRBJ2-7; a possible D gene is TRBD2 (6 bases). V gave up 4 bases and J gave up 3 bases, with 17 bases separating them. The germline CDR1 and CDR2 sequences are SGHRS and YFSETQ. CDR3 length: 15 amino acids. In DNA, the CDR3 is TGCGCCAGCAGCGAAATACCGGGACTCAACTACGAGCAGTACTTC. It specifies CASSEIPGLNYEQYF.

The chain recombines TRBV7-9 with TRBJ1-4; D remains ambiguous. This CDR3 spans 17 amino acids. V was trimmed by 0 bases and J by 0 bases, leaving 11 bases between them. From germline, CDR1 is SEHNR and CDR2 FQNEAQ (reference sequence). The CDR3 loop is CASSLALGIATNEKLFF. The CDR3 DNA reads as TGTGCCAGCAGCTTAGCACTTGGGATTGCAACTAATGAAAAACTGTTTTTT.

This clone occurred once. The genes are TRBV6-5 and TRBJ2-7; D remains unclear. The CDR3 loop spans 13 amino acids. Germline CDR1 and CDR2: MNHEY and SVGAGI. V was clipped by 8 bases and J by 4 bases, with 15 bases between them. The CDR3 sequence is CASRGHLGYEQYF. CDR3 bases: TGTGCCAGCCGAGGTCACCTGGGGTACGAGCAGTACTTC.

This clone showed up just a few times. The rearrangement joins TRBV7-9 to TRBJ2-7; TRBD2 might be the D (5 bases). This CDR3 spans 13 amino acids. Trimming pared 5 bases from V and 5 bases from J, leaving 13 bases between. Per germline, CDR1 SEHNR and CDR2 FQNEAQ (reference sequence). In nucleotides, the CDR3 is TGTGCCAGCAGCCCATCGGGATTTCACGAGCAGTACTTC. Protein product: CASSPSGFHEQYF.

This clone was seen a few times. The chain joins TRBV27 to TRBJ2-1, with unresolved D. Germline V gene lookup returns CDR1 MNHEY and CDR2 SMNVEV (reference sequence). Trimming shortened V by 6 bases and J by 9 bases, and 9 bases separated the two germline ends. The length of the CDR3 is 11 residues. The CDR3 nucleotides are TGTGCCAGCAGCCCCGACGGTGAGCAGTTCTTC. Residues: CASSPDGEQFF.

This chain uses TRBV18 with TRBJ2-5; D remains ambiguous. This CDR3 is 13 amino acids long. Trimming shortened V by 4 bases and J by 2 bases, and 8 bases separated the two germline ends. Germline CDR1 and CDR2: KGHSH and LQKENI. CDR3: CASSRTQQETQYF. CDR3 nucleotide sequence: TGTGCCAGCTCACGAACCCAACAAGAGACCCAGTACTTC. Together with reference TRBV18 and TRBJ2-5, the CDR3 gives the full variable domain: NAGVMQNPRHLVRRRGQEARLRCSPMKGHSHVYWYRQLPEEGLKFMVYLQKENIIDESGMPKERFSAEFPKEGPSILRIQQVVRGDSAAYFCASSRTQQETQYFGPGTRLLVL.

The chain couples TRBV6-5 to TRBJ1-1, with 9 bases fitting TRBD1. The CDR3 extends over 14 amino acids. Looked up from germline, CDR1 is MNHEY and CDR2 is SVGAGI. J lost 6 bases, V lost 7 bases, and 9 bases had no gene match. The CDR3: CASTWDRVGAEAFF. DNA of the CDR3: TGTGCCAGCACCTGGGACAGGGTGGGGGCTGAAGCTTTCTTT.

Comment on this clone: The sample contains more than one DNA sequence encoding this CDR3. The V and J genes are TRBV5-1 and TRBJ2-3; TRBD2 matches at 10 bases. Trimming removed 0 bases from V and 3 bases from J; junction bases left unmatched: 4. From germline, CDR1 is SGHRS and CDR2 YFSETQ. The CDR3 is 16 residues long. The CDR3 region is CASSLGAGGPTDTQYF. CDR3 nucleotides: TGCGCCAGCAGCTTGGGAGCGGGGGGGCCTACAGATACGCAGTATTTT.

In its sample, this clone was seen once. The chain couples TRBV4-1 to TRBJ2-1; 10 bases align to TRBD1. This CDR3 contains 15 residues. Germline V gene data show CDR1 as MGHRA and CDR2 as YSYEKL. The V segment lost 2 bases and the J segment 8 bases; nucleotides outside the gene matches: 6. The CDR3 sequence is CASSQPDRGRYEQFF. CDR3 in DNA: TGCGCCAGCAGCCAACCAGACAGGGGGCGATATGAGCAGTTCTTC.

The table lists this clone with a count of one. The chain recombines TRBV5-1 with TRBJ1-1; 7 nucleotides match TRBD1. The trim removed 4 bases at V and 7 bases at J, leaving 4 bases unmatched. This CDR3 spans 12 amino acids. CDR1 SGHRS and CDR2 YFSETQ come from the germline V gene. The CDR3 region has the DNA TGCGCCAGCAGCCCGAGGACAGGTGAAGCTTTCTTT. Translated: CASSPRTGEAFF.

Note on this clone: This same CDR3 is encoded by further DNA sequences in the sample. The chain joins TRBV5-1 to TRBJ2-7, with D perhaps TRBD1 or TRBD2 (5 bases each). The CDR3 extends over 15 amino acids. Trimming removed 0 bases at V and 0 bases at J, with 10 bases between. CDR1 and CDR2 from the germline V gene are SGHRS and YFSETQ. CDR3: CASSLDGASSYEQYF. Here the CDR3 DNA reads TGCGCCAGCAGCTTGGACGGGGCCAGCTCCTACGAGCAGTACTTC.

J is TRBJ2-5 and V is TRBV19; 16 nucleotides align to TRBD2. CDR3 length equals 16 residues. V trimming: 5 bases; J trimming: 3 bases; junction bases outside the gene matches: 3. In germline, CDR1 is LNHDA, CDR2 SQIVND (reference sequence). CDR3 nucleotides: TGTGCCAGTAGTCCAGGGACTAGCGGGGGGGAAGAGACCCAGTACTTC. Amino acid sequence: CASSPGTSGGEETQYF.

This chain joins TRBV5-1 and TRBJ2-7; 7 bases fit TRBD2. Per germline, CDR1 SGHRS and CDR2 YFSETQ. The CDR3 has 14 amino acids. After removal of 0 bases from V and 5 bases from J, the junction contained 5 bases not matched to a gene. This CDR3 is CASSLARGGDEQYF. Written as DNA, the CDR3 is TGCGCCAGCAGCTTGGCGCGGGGAGGGGACGAGCAGTACTTC.

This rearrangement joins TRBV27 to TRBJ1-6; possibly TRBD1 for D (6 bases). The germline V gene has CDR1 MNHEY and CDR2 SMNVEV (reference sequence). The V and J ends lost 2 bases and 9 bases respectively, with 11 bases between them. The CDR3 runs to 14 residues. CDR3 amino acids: CASSLETGSSPLHF. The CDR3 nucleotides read TGTGCCAGCAGTTTAGAGACAGGTTCTTCACCCCTCCACTTT.

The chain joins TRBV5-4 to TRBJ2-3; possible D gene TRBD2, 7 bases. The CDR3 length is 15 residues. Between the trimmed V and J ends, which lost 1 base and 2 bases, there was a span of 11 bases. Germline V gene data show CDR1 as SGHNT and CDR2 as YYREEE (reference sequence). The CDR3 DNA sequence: TGTGCCAGCAGCTTGTCGGGGGGCGCCACAGATACGCAGTATTTT. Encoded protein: CASSLSGGATDTQYF.

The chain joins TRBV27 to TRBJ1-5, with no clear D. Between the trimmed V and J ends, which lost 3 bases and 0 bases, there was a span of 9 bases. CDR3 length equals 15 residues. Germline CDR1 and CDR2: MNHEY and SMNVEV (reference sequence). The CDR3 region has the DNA TGTGCCAGCAGTTTGTATGGGTTTAGCAATCAGCCCCAGCATTTT. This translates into CASSLYGFSNQPQHF.

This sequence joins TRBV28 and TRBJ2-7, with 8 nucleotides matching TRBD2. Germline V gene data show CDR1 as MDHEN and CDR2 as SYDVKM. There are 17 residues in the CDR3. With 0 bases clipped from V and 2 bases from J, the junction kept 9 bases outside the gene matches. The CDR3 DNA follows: TGTGCCAGCAGTTTATGGGCAGCCGGGACTAGGCCCTACGAGCAGTACTTC. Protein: CASSLWAAGTRPYEQYF.

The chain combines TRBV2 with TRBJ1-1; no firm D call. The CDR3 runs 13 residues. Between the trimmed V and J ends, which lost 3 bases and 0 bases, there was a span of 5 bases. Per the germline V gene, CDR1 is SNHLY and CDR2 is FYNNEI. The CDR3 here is CASSDDLNTEAFF. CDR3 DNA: TGTGCCAGCAGTGACGATCTGAACACTGAAGCTTTCTTT. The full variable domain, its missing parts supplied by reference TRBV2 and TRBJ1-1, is EPEVTQTPSHQVTQMGQEVILRCVPISNHLYFYWYRQILGQKVEFLVSFYNNEISEKSEIFDDQFSVERPDGSNFTLKIRSTKLEDSAMYFCASSDDLNTEAFFGQGTRLTVV.

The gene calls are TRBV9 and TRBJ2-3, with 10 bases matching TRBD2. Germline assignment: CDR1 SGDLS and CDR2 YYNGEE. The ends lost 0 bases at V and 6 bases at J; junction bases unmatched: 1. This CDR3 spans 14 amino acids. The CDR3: CASSVELAGDTQYF. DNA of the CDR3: TGTGCCAGCAGCGTAGAACTAGCGGGGGATACGCAGTATTTT. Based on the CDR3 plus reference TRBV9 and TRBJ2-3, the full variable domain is DSGVTQTPKHLITATGQRVTLRCSPRSGDLSVYWYQQSLDQGLQFLIQYYNGEERAKGNILERFSAQQFPDLHSELNLSSLELGDSALYFCASSVELAGDTQYFGPGTRLTVL.